This T cell receptor beta chain was identified in a study of blood T cell repertoires in COVID-19. Study-level information: Sources were T cells, B-cell-depleted T cells, or PBMCs; the material itself was cDNA or gDNA.

Sequencing used immunoSEQ multiplex PCR; TCRdb keeps in-frame clones, though not all of them. The sample carries more than 85,000 clones, 84% recorded once. The CDR3 length is 14 residues. V shed 5 bases and J shed 4 bases, with 12 bases lying between them. Germline values: CDR1 LNHDA, CDR2 SQIVND (reference sequence). Specimen: peripheral blood. The chain links TRBV19 to TRBJ1-5; a weak D match, TRBD1 (6 bases). This receptor was obtained from a middle-aged man with active or convalescent COVID-19. CDR3 bases: TGTGCCAGTAGTCAGGGGAGCGGTAATCAGCCCCAGCATTTT. This codes for CASSQGSGNQPQHF.